This T cell receptor (beta chain) is drawn from a study of shared clonotypes between healthy human individuals. This CDR3 region has 14 residues. Per germline, CDR1 KGHSH and CDR2 LQKENI. With 5 bases removed from V and 5 bases from J, the gap between germline ends came to 15 bases. Only in-frame clones appear in the TCRdb table, and some are missing; sequencing was by immunoSEQ multiplex PCR. Altogether roughly 490,000 clones are present, 76% being singletons, with the ten largest covering 10% to 15%. The sequence was collected from a woman in her forties in good health. Some clones in this sample may be carry-over from other donors' samples. Specimen: PBMCs. The V gene is TRBV18, the J gene TRBJ2-5; maybe TRBD2 (5 bases). DNA of the CDR3: TGTGCCAGCTCAACCTCGGGGAGTCTCGAGACCCAGTACTTC. This encodes CASSTSGSLETQYF.